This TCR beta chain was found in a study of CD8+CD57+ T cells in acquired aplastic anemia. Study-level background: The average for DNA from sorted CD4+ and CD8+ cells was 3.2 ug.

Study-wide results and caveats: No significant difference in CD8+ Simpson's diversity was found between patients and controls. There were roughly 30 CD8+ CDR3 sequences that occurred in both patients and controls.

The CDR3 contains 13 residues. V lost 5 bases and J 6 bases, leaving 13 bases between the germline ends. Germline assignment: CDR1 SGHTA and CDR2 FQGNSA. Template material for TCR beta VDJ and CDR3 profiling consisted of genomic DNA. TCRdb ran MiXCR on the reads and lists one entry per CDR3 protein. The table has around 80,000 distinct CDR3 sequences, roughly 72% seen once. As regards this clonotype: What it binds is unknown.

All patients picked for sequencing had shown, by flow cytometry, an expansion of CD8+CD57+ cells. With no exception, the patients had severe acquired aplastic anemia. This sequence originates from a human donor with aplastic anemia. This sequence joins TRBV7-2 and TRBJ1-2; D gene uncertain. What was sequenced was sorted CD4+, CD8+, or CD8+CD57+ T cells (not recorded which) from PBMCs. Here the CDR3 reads CASSPPLLDGYTF. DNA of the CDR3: TGTGCCAGCAGCCCTCCGCTATTGGATGGCTACACCTTC.